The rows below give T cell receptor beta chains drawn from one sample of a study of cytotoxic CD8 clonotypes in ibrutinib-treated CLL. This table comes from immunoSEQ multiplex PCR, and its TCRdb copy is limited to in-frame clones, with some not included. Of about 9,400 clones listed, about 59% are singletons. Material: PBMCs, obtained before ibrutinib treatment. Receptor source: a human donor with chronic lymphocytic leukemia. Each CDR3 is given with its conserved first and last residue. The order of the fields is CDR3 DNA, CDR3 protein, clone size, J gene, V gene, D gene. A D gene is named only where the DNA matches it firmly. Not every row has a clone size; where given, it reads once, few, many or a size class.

TGCGCCAGCAGCTGGGAACAGGGAAGCTCACCCCTCCACTTT | CASSWEQGSSPLHF | NA | TRBJ1-6 | TRBV5-1 | NA
TGTGCCAGCAGTGAGCCGGGACAGGCCGCCTACGAGCAGTACTTC | CASSEPGQAAYEQYF | NA | TRBJ2-7 | TRBV25-1 | TRBD1
TGTGCCAGCAGTGTGGGACAGGTGAACAATGAGCAGTTCTTC | CASSVGQVNNEQFF | NA | TRBJ2-1 | TRBV2 | TRBD1
TGTGCCAGCAGTGACGGGGATGAAAAACTGTTTTTT | CASSDGDEKLFF | NA | TRBJ1-4 | TRBV2 | NA
TGTGCCAGCAGCTTACAGGCTGGTGTTGAGCAGTACTTC | CASSLQAGVEQYF | NA | TRBJ2-7 | TRBV7-9 | NA
TGTGCCAGTAGTATGACGTCTAGCGGGAACTGGCTACCCCATAGCTCCTACAATGAGCAGTTCTTC | CASSMTSSGNWLPHSSYNEQFF | NA | TRBJ2-1 | TRBV19 | TRBD2
TGTGCCAGCAGCCCCACAGGGTTCCCCGAGACCCAGTACTTC | CASSPTGFPETQYF | few | TRBJ2-5 | TRBV2 | NA
TGTGCCTGGAGTGGGACAGGGAAGGTAGAGACCCAGTACTTC | CAWSGTGKVETQYF | NA | TRBJ2-5 | TRBV30 | TRBD1
TGTGCCAGCAGTGAAGGCGGGGGTACCTATGAAAAACTGTTTTTT | CASSEGGGTYEKLFF | few | TRBJ1-4 | TRBV6-1 | NA
TGTGCCAGCAGCTTTCGCCCAGATACGCAGTATTTT | CASSFRPDTQYF | NA | TRBJ2-3 | TRBV7-3 | NA
TGTGCCAGCTCACTCGGGACGGGGGGGCGGAATCAGCCCCAGCATTTT | CASSLGTGGRNQPQHF | few | TRBJ1-5 | TRBV18 | NA
TGTGCCAGCAGCTTAAACGGGGGCCAGTTCAATGAGCAGTTCTTC | CASSLNGGQFNEQFF | large | TRBJ2-1 | TRBV7-3 | NA
TGTGCCAGCAGCCCGGACACCGAAGGGGGCACAGATACGCAGTATTTT | CASSPDTEGGTDTQYF | NA | TRBJ2-3 | TRBV28 | NA
TGTGCCAGCAGCTCGGGACTAAGGTACGAGCAGTACTTC | CASSSGLRYEQYF | NA | TRBJ2-7 | TRBV6-1 | TRBD2
TGTGCCACCAGCAGAGCAGGGTCGGTCGGGGAGCTGTTTTTT | CATSRAGSVGELFF | NA | TRBJ2-2 | TRBV15 | NA
TGCAGCGTCGATGGGGGGTACGAGCAGTACTTC | CSVDGGYEQYF | NA | TRBJ2-7 | TRBV29-1 | NA
TGTGCCTGGGCCCGACAGGGGGCTTCTGAAGCTTTCTTT | CAWARQGASEAFF | NA | TRBJ1-1 | TRBV30 | TRBD1
TGTGCCAGCAGCCAAGATCTTACAGGGGGGGCGGCTAACTATGGCTACACCTTC | CASSQDLTGGAANYGYTF | NA | TRBJ1-2 | TRBV4-2 | TRBD1
TGTGCCAGCAGTGAAGTTGACAACAGCCAGCCCCAGCATTTT | CASSEVDNSQPQHF | few | TRBJ1-5 | TRBV6-1 | NA
TGTGCCAGCAGCCAATTAAGCGGGGGGCACAATGAGCAGTTCTTC | CASSQLSGGHNEQFF | NA | TRBJ2-1 | TRBV4-2 | TRBD2
TGTGCCAGCAACAGGGGTTTGCAAAACACTGAAGCTTTCTTT | CASNRGLQNTEAFF | NA | TRBJ1-1 | TRBV6-1 | TRBD1
TGCGCCAGCAGCTTGACGGCCGAGGGGTTCTACGAGCAGTACTTC | CASSLTAEGFYEQYF | NA | TRBJ2-7 | TRBV5-1 | NA
TGTGCCAGCAGTTCCTGGACAGGCGGGGGCTACGAGCAGTACTTC | CASSSWTGGGYEQYF | NA | TRBJ2-7 | TRBV6-5 | NA
TGCGCCAGCAGCCAAGTGCACGGGACGGGGATTCAGTACTTC | CASSQVHGTGIQYF | NA | TRBJ2-4 | TRBV4-1 | NA
TGTGCCACCAGCGGCTCAACAGGGAACTATGGCTACACCTTC | CATSGSTGNYGYTF | NA | TRBJ1-2 | TRBV15 | NA
TGTGCCAGCAGTGGCCGAACCAGGGGTGGCGGGTTGGCAACTAATGAAAAACTGTTTTTT | CASSGRTRGGGLATNEKLFF | NA | TRBJ1-4 | TRBV6-1 | NA
TGTGCCAGCTCACCCGCCCGCGGAGGGGCTAGAGGCTACACCTTC | CASSPARGGARGYTF | medium-sized | TRBJ1-2 | TRBV18 | NA
TGTGCCAGCAGCCAAGATCGGAATTGGGTCGAGCGGACTGAAGCTTTCTTT | CASSQDRNWVERTEAFF | NA | TRBJ1-1 | TRBV4-2 | NA
TGCGCCAGCAGCCATACGGGACAGGCGCAAGAGACCCAGTACTTC | CASSHTGQAQETQYF | NA | TRBJ2-5 | TRBV4-1 | TRBD1
TGTGCCAGTAGTATACGGATGAGGGATCTAGCTTTCTTT | CASSIRMRDLAFF | NA | TRBJ1-1 | TRBV19 | NA
TGTGCCAGCAGGACGGACAGGCGCTTGGGCACTGAAGCTTTCTTT | CASRTDRRLGTEAFF | few | TRBJ1-1 | TRBV2 | TRBD1
TGTGCCAGCAGCCGACAGTACTACGAGCAGTACTTC | CASSRQYYEQYF | NA | TRBJ2-7 | TRBV7-8 | NA
TGTGCCAGCAGCCCCAACAGGTACGAGCAGTACTTC | CASSPNRYEQYF | NA | TRBJ2-7 | TRBV7-6 | NA
TGTGCCAGCACTTTTTTCGGGGGTAATGAAAAACTGTTTTTT | CASTFFGGNEKLFF | NA | TRBJ1-4 | TRBV6-5 | NA
TGTGCCAGCAGCTTTAGCGGGGGGGCTCTCGGGGAGCTGTTTTTT | CASSFSGGALGELFF | NA | TRBJ2-2 | TRBV7-2 | TRBD2
TGCGCCAGCAGCTTGGCCGACGCCTACGAGCAGTACTTC | CASSLADAYEQYF | few | TRBJ2-7 | TRBV5-1 | NA
TGTGCCAGCAGCTTAGGTATTGGCTACACCTTC | CASSLGIGYTF | NA | TRBJ1-2 | TRBV7-9 | NA
TGTGCCAGCAGCCTACTGGGGAGACGGCCCGGTTACGAGCAGTACTTC | CASSLLGRRPGYEQYF | NA | TRBJ2-7 | TRBV7-8 | NA
TGTGCCAGCAGTCCTCGGACAGACTATGGCTACACCTTC | CASSPRTDYGYTF | hyperexpanded | TRBJ1-2 | TRBV2 | NA
TGCGCCAGCAGCCAGGGGACAGCTAGCCCCTACGAGCAGTACTTC | CASSQGTASPYEQYF | NA | TRBJ2-7 | TRBV4-1 | TRBD1
TGTGCCTGGAGGCGGGGGCAGGGTGACGGCTACACCTTC | CAWRRGQGDGYTF | NA | TRBJ1-2 | TRBV30 | NA
TGTGCCAGCAGTGGACAGGGCCACGGTCAGCCCCAGCATTTT | CASSGQGHGQPQHF | few | TRBJ1-5 | TRBV2 | TRBD1
TGTGCCAGCGCCTCTAGCGGGAGGGCCCTTTACAATGAGCAGTTCTTC | CASASSGRALYNEQFF | few | TRBJ2-1 | TRBV6-4 | TRBD2
TGCAGCGTTGCTTGGGGTGCAGATACGCAGTATTTT | CSVAWGADTQYF | NA | TRBJ2-3 | TRBV29-1 | NA
TGTGCCAGCAGTACCCGACAGGGCCCTGGAAACACCATATATTTT | CASSTRQGPGNTIYF | medium-sized | TRBJ1-3 | TRBV27 | TRBD1
TGTGCCTGGAGGCGGGCGACAGGGTCCGTGCGCGGGGCCAACGTCCTGACTTTC | CAWRRATGSVRGANVLTF | NA | TRBJ2-6 | TRBV30 | TRBD1
TGTGCCAGCAGTTTGAGGTGGCGGGAGAGTGAGCAGTTCTTC | CASSLRWRESEQFF | few | TRBJ2-1 | TRBV27 | TRBD2
TGTGCCACCCAGCCTGGAGTAAGGGCCTACGAGCAGTACTTC | CATQPGVRAYEQYF | few | TRBJ2-7 | TRBV10-3 | NA